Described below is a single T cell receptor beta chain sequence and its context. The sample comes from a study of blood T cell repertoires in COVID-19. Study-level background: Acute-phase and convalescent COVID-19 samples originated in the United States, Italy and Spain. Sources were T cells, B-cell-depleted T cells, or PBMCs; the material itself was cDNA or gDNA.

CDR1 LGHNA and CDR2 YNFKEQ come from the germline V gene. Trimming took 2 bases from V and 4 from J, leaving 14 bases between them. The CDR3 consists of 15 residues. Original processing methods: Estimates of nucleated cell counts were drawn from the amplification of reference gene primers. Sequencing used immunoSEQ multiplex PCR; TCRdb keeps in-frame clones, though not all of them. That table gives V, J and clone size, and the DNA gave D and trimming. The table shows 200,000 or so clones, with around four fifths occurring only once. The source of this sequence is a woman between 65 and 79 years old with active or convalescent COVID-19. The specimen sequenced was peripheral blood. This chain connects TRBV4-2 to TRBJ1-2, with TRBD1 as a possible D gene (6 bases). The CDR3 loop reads CASSQLGGRPYGYTF. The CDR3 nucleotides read TGTGCCAGCAGCCAACTCGGGGGGCGTCCCTATGGCTACACCTTC.